Listed below are T cell receptor beta chains from one sample, sequenced in a study of vaccination effects on CD4 cells after COVID-19. Antigens of these TCRs are unknown. The repertoire was sequenced with immunoSEQ multiplex PCR; TCRdb's copy has only in-frame clones and lacks some. This sample has tens of thousands of clones, with about four fifths found just once. The starting material was CD4+ T cells from PBMCs cultured with HCoV-229E spike peptides, obtained before COVID-19 vaccination. The receptor set was obtained from a human donor who received a COVID-19 vaccine. Each CDR3 is given with its conserved first and last residue. Fields, in order: J gene, D gene, CDR3 length, clone size, V gene, CDR3 DNA, CDR3 protein. The D gene is left open where the match is weak. The size entry is marked missing in some rows and otherwise reads once, few, many or a size class.

TRBJ1-5,TRBD1,15,.,TRBV5-1,TGCGCCAGCAGCTTGACAGGGGGCTCTGATCAGCCCCAGCATTTT,CASSLTGGSDQPQHF
TRBJ2-5,.,18,.,TRBV21-1,TGTGCCAGCAGCGAAAGGGCATCGGCGCGAGCGTACCAAGAGACCCAGTACTTC,CASSERASARAYQETQYF
TRBJ1-4,TRBD1,15,.,TRBV24-1,TGTGCCACCAGTGATTGGACAGGGGGGAATGAAAAACTGTTTTTT,CATSDWTGGNEKLFF
TRBJ2-2,.,16,.,TRBV7-9,TGTGCCAGCAGCTTAGTGGGGTCAGAAAACGGCGGGGAGCTGTTTTTT,CASSLVGSENGGELFF
TRBJ1-1,.,12,.,TRBV29-1,TGCAGCTCGACGGACGGCAACACTGAAGCTTTCTTT,CSSTDGNTEAFF
TRBJ1-2,.,16,.,TRBV4-2,TGTGCCAGCAGCCAAGAGGCAGGGCGCCTTAACTATGGCTACACCTTC,CASSQEAGRLNYGYTF
TRBJ2-3,TRBD2,17,once,TRBV4-3,TGCGCCAGCAGCCAAAGGTATCGCGGGGGTATCACAGATACGCAGTATTTT,CASSQRYRGGITDTQYF
TRBJ2-3,.,17,.,TRBV3-1/TRBV3-2,TGTGCCAGCAGCCAAGATTTCGGAGGGGGTCGAACAGATACGCAGTATTTT,CASSQDFGGGRTDTQYF
TRBJ2-1,.,15,.,TRBV7-7,TGTGCCAGCAGCCACGACAGTAGTATCTACAATGAGCAGTTCTTC,CASSHDSSIYNEQFF
TRBJ2-2,.,15,.,TRBV7-2,TGTGCCAGCAGCTTAGGGGGGTATATCACCGGGGAGCTGTTTTTT,CASSLGGYITGELFF
TRBJ1-5,.,16,few,TRBV7-3,TGTGCCAGCCCAGATGGGCGGGGGATTCGTAATCAGCCCCAGCATTTT,CASPDGRGIRNQPQHF
TRBJ1-2,TRBD1,15,.,TRBV19,TGTGCCAGTAGTATCCCCAGGGGGACAGAGTATGGCTACACCTTC,CASSIPRGTEYGYTF
TRBJ1-5,.,14,.,TRBV9,TGTGCCAGCAGCCCAGGCCATAGCAATCAGCCCCAGCATTTT,CASSPGHSNQPQHF
TRBJ2-1,TRBD1,16,few,TRBV7-2,TGTGCCAGCAGCTCGGCCTGGGACAGGGGGCTTCATGAGCAGTTCTTC,CASSSAWDRGLHEQFF
TRBJ1-6,.,14,few,TRBV2,TGTGCCAGCAGTCCACGGTTATCTAATTCACCCCTCCACTTT,CASSPRLSNSPLHF
TRBJ2-3,.,13,.,TRBV3-1/TRBV3-2,TGTGCCAGCAGCCAAGGGGGCACAGATACGCAGTATTTT,CASSQGGTDTQYF
TRBJ2-3,TRBD2,14,.,TRBV7-9,TGTGCCAGCAGCTTAGTGGCGGGGGGACATACGCAGTATTTT,CASSLVAGGHTQYF
TRBJ2-5,TRBD1,13,.,TRBV6-6,TGTGCCAGCAGAACAGGGGGCGTGGAGACCCAGTACTTC,CASRTGGVETQYF
TRBJ1-2,TRBD1,13,medium-sized,TRBV2,TGTGCCAGCAGTTCGACAGGGGACTATGGCTACACCTTC,CASSSTGDYGYTF
TRBJ2-3,TRBD1,15,.,TRBV7-9,TGTGCCAGCAGCGGCGGGACAGGGAGGGCAGATACGCAGTATTTT,CASSGGTGRADTQYF
TRBJ2-3,TRBD1,13,.,TRBV6-2/TRBV6-3,TGTGCCAGCAGTCCGACAGGGGTGGATACGCAGTATTTT,CASSPTGVDTQYF
TRBJ1-2,.,12,.,TRBV28,TGTGCCAGCACCACGAGGGGAACCGACTACACCTTC,CASTTRGTDYTF
TRBJ2-3,.,17,.,TRBV7-2,TGTGCCAGCAGCTTAGATGGGCGGCTCTCTAGCACAGATACGCAGTATTTT,CASSLDGRLSSTDTQYF
TRBJ1-6,TRBD1,14,.,TRBV18,TGTGCCAGCTCACTGGACAGGGGAAATTCACCCCTCCACTTT,CASSLDRGNSPLHF
TRBJ2-1,TRBD1,15,.,TRBV19,TGTGCCAGTAAGGGACAGGGGAACACCTACAATGAGCAGTTCTTC,CASKGQGNTYNEQFF
TRBJ2-2,.,13,.,TRBV2,TGTGCCAGCAGAATCGCAGGGGCCGGGGAGCTGTTTTTT,CASRIAGAGELFF
TRBJ1-2,.,12,.,TRBV6-1,TGTGCCAGCTCCGACAAACCCTATGGCTACACCTTC,CASSDKPYGYTF
TRBJ1-1,.,13,few,TRBV28,TGTGCCAGCACCCGAGACGGAAACACTGAAGCTTTCTTT,CASTRDGNTEAFF
TRBJ2-3,TRBD2,15,.,TRBV7-9,TGTGCCAGCAGCTTAGCGGGGGGGATATCAGATACGCAGTATTTT,CASSLAGGISDTQYF
TRBJ1-6,.,14,.,TRBV6-4,TGTGCCAGGGGAGGACGCACAGCGGGATCACCCCTCCACTTT,CARGGRTAGSPLHF
TRBJ1-2,.,18,.,TRBV2,TGTGCCAGCAGTGAGGCGGCGTGGGGGAACCTCGCGAAATATGGCTACACCTTC,CASSEAAWGNLAKYGYTF
TRBJ1-3,TRBD1,16,few,TRBV5-4,TGTGCCAGCAGCTTTCGGTCCGGGACAGGGGGAAACACCATATATTTT,CASSFRSGTGGNTIYF
TRBJ2-3,.,16,.,TRBV6-2/TRBV6-3,TGTGCCAGCAGTTACTTTCAGGCACCTAGCACAGATACGCAGTATTTT,CASSYFQAPSTDTQYF
TRBJ1-2,.,15,.,TRBV6-1,TGTGCCAGCAGTGAAGGAGCAGCGATTAACTATGGCTACACCTTC,CASSEGAAINYGYTF
TRBJ2-3,.,16,.,TRBV6-1,TGTGCCAGCAGTGATACATCATTCGTCCCCACAGATACGCAGTATTTT,CASSDTSFVPTDTQYF
TRBJ1-1,TRBD1,14,.,TRBV18,TGTGCCAGCTCACCAATGGGACAGGACACTGAAGCTTTCTTT,CASSPMGQDTEAFF
TRBJ1-2,TRBD1,14,.,TRBV3-1/TRBV3-2,TGTGCCAGCAGCTCCCGGGACAGGGGGTATGGCTACACCTTC,CASSSRDRGYGYTF
TRBJ2-1,.,16,.,TRBV19,TGTGCCAGTAGTATATTCGCAGTAAGCTCCTACAATGAGCAGTTCTTC,CASSIFAVSSYNEQFF
TRBJ2-3,.,13,once,TRBV5-6,TGTGCCAGCACCTCCCGGGGGACAGATACGCAGTATTTT,CASTSRGTDTQYF
TRBJ2-3,.,13,.,TRBV7-2,TGTGCCAGCAGCTTAGACGGGGGAGATACGCAGTATTTT,CASSLDGGDTQYF
TRBJ1-1,.,13,.,TRBV7-9,TGTGCCAGCAGCTTAAGGGGGGGCACTGAAGCTTTCTTT,CASSLRGGTEAFF
TRBJ1-1,TRBD1,14,.,TRBV6-2/TRBV6-3,TGTGCCAGCAGTCATAGCGGGACAGAGGGCGAAGCTTTCTTT,CASSHSGTEGEAFF
TRBJ2-1,TRBD1,16,.,TRBV5-5,TGTGCCAGCAGATCCCGGACAGGGCTTGCCTACAATGAGCAGTTCTTC,CASRSRTGLAYNEQFF
TRBJ1-3,.,15,.,TRBV2,TGTGCCAGCAGTGCGGACAGTAACTCTGGAAACACCATATATTTT,CASSADSNSGNTIYF
TRBJ1-4,.,12,.,TRBV10-3,TGTGCCATCAGTGAGAGGGCTGAAAAACTGTTTTTT,CAISERAEKLFF
TRBJ1-5,.,14,.,TRBV18,TGTGCCAGCTCACCGGGCGACCTCAATCAGCCCCAGCATTTT,CASSPGDLNQPQHF
TRBJ2-3,.,14,.,TRBV27,TGTGCCAGCAGTCCACTTATCTTGCCAGATACGCAGTATTTT,CASSPLILPDTQYF
TRBJ2-1,TRBD2,14,.,TRBV2,TGTGCCAGCAGCGGCGGGGGGAGATACAATGAGCAGTTCTTC,CASSGGGRYNEQFF